This TCR beta chain appears in the sequencing data of a study of blood T cell repertoires in COVID-19. The wider study: There were acute and convalescent COVID-19 samples, and they came from the United States, Italy and Spain.

The CDR3 has 12 residues. Between the trimmed V and J ends, which lost 7 bases and 5 bases, there was a span of 9 bases. In the original workflow: It was from reference gene primer amplification that nucleated cell counts were estimated. The assay was immunoSEQ multiplex PCR, and TCRdb's table has in-frame clones only and misses some. V, J and clone size reflect that table, while D and trimming were determined from the DNA. The profile shows over 350,000 clones, 88% of them singletons. Cohorts were determined from participant-reported clinical history. The receptor comes from a young woman who had recovered from COVID-19. What was sequenced was PBMCs or T cells enriched from blood (not recorded which). J is TRBJ2-1 and V is TRBV12-3 or TRBV12-4; a possible D gene is TRBD2 (6 bases). The CDR3 DNA is TGTGCCAGCACGGGAGCGAACAATGAGCAGTTCTTC. Its translation: CASTGANNEQFF.